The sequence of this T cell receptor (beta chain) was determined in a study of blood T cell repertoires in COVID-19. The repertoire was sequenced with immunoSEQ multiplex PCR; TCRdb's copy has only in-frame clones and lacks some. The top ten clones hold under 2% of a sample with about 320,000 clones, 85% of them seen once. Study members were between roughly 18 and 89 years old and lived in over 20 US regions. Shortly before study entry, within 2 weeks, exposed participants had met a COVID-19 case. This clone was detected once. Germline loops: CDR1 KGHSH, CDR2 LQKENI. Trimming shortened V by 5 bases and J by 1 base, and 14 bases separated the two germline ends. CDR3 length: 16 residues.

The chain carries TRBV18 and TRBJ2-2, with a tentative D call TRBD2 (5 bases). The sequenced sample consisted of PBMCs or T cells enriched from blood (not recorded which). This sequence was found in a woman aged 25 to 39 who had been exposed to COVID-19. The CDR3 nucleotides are TGTGCCAGCTCATCGTGGACGGGGAAGAACACCGGGGAGCTGTTTTTT. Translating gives CASSSWTGKNTGELFF.